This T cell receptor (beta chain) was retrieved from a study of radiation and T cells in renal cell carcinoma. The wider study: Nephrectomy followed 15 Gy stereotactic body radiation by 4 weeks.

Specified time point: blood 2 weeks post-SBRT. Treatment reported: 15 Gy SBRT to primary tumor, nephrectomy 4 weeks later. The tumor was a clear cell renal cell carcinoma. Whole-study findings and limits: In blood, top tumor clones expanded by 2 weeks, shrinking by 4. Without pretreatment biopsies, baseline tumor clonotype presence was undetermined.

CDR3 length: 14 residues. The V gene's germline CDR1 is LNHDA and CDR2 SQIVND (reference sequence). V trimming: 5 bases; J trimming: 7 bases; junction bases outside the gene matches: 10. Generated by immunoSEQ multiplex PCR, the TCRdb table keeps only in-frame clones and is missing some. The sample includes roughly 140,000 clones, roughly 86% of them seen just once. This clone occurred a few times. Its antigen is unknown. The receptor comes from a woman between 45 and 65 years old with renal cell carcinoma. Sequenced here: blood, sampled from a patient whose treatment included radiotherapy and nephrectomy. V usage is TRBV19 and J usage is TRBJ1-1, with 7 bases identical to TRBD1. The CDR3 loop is CASSRGDSRHEAFF. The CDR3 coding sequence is TGTGCCAGTAGTCGCGGGGACAGCAGGCATGAAGCTTTCTTT.